Below, one TCR beta chain is given with its context. The sample comes from a study of blood T cell repertoires in COVID-19. Study-level information: Samples taken during acute and convalescent COVID-19 were collected in the United States, Italy and Spain. Nucleic acid was either cDNA or gDNA, and it came from T cells, B-cell-depleted T cells, or PBMCs.

Authors' processing steps: Reference gene primer amplification in the assay estimated nucleated cell counts. TCRdb keeps only in-frame clones here, not all; method: immunoSEQ multiplex PCR. Clone size and the V and J calls come from that table; the DNA yielded D and trimming. The repertoire holds some 160,000 clones, with about nine tenths as singletons. V was pared by 6 bases and J by 8 bases, with 5 bases of the junction left unmatched. The germline gives CDR1 KGHDR, CDR2 SFDVKD. The CDR3 is 12 amino acids. The chain recombines TRBV24-1 with TRBJ1-2; 7 bases are a match to TRBD1. This TCR derives from a man between 18 and 35 years old with acute or convalescent COVID-19. Specimen: peripheral blood. The CDR3, as DNA: TGTGCCACCAGTACAGGGGAGGAGGGCTACACCTTC. The encoded protein is CATSTGEEGYTF.